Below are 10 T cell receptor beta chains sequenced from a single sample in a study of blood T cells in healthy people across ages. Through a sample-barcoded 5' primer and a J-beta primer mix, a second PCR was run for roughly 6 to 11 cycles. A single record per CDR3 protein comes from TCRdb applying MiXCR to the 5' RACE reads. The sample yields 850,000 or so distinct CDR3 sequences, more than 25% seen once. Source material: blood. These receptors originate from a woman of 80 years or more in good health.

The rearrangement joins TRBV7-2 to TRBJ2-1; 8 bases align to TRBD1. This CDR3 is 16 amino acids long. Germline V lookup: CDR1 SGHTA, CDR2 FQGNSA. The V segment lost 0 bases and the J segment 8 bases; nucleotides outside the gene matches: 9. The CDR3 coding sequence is TGTGCCAGCAGCTTAGCGCTTCAGGGGGCGGGCCATGAGCAGTTCTTC. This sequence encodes CASSLALQGAGHEQFF.

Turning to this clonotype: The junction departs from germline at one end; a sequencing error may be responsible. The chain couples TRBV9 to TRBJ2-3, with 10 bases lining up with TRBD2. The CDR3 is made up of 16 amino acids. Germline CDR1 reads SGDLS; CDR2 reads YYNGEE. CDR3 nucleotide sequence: TGTGCCAGCAGCGTAAATCCCCCTAGCGGGGGAGATTCGCAGTATTTT. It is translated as CASSVNPPSGGDSQYF.

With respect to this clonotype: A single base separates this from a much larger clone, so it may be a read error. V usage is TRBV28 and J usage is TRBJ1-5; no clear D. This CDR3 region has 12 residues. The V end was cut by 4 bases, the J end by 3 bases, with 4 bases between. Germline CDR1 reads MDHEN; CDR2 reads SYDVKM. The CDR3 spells CASSYYNQPQHF. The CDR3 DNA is TGTGCCAGCAGTTATTACAATCAGCCCCAGCATTTT.

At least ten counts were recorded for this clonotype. The CDR3 DNA follows: TGCAGTGCTAGAGATACAGGATATTCTGTCGAGCAGTACTTC. It codes for CSARDTGYSVEQYF. The J gene is TRBJ2-5, the V gene TRBV20-1, with D perhaps matching TRBD1 (5 bases). The J call may be in error: the DNA end matches TRBJ2-7 better. This CDR3 contains 14 residues. Germline-derived CDR1 and CDR2 are DFQATT and SNEGSKA (reference sequence).

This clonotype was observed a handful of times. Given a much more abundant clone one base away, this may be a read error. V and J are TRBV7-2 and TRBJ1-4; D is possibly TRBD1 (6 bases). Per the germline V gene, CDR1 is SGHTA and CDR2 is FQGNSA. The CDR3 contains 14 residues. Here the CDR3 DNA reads TGTGCCAGCAACTTAGGGGGAGGGGATGAAAAACTGTTTTTT. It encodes CASNLGGGDEKLFF.

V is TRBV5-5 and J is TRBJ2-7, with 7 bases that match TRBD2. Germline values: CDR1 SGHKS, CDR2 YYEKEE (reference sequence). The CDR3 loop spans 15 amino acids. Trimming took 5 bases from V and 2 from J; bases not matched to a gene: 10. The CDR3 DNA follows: TGTGCCAGCAGAATGATGGCGGGGGAACCCTACGAGCAGTACTTC. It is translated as CASRMMAGEPYEQYF.

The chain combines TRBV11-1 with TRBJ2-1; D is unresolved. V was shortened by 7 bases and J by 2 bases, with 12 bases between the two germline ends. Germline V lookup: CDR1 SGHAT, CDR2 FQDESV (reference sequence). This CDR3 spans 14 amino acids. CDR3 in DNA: TGTGCCAGCATGGGCGCTCCAACCTACAATGAGCAGTTCTTC. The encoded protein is CASMGAPTYNEQFF.

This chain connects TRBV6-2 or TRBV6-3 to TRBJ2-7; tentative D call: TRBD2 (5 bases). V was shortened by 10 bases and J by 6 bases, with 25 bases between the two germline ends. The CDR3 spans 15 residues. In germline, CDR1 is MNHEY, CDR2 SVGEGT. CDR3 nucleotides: TGTGCCACCCATCTGAGCGGTTTTTCGCTGGGCGAGCAGTACTTC. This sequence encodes CATHLSGFSLGEQYF.

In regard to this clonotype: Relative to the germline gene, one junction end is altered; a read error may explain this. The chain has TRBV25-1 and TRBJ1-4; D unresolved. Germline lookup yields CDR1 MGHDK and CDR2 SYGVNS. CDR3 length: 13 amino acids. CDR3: CASSEWRGEKRFF. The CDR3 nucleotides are TGTGCCAGCAGTGAATGGAGAGGCGAAAAACGGTTTTTT.

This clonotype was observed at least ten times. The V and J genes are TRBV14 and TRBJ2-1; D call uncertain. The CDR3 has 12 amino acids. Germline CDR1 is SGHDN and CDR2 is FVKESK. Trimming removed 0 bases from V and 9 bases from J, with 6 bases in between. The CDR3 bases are TGTGCCAGCAGCCAAGATCACATTGAGCAGTTCTTC. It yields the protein CASSQDHIEQFF.